This TCR beta chain appears in the sequencing data of a study of Graves' ophthalmopathy and Graves' hyperthyroidism. At the level of the study: Peripheral blood was gathered at first diagnosis, ahead of any treatment whatsoever.

For this clonotype: The antigen remains undetermined.

Around 10 ml of fresh blood yielded the PBMCs by density gradient. As the template, RNA transcripts were used to amplify TCR beta CDR3 regions. In the first round, RT-PCR was carried out with HTBI primers, and a multiplex PCR formed the second round. TCRdb re-called the multiplex PCR reads through MiXCR, storing one row per CDR3 protein. The sample includes 400,000 to 450,000 distinct CDR3 sequences, more than 20% of them seen just once. The CDR3 has 16 amino acids. Germline CDR1 MNHNS, CDR2 SASEGT. Deletions cut 1 base from V and 1 base from J, with 13 bases between. Study outcomes and limitations: Blood repertoires reportedly contained most expanded thyroid clonotypes above 0.001 frequency.

This chain connects TRBV6-1 to TRBJ2-5, with D tentatively TRBD2 (6 bases). The sequence derives from a woman under 30 with stable Graves' hyperthyroidism. The specimen sequenced was peripheral blood. CDR3 amino acids: CASSEGGSGVQETQYF. Here the CDR3 DNA reads TGTGCCAGCAGTGAAGGGGGTAGCGGAGTCCAAGAGACCCAGTACTTC.